This T cell receptor beta chain was recorded in a study of CD8 T cells in Susac syndrome. Random hexamers served to reverse transcribe roughly 0.45 to 1 ug RNA. TCRdb reprocessed the immunoSEQ multiplex PCR reads via MiXCR and lists one record per CDR3 protein. The table includes over 150,000 distinct CDR3 sequences, nearly 95% detected once. Points on this clonotype: What it binds is not known.

General study points: As the study acknowledged, the number of individuals in its TCR sequencing and HLA analysis was relatively small.

Negative isolation yielded the CD8+ and CD4+ T cells, while FACS enriched the TEMRA cells. The receptor was derived from a human donor with multiple sclerosis. The sample consisted of CD4+ T cells from PBMCs.

CDR3 nucleotide sequence: TGCAGCGTTGACACGGCGGGCTATGGCTACACCTTC. Its translation: CSVDTAGYGYTF. This chain connects TRBV29-1 to TRBJ1-2; D is unresolved. This CDR3 is 12 amino acids long. Germline V lookup: CDR1 SQVTM, CDR2 ANQGSEA. The germline V and J ends were trimmed by 3 bases and 4 bases, with 9 bases remaining between them.